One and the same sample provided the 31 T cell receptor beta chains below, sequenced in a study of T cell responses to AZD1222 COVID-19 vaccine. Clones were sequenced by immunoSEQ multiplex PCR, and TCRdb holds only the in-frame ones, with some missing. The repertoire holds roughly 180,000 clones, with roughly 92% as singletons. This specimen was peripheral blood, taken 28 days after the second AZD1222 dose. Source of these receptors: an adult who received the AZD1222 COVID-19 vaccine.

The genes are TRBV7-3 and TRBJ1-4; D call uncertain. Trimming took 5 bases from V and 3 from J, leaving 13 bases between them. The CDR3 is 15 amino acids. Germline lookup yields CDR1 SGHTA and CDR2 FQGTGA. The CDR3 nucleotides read TGTGCCAGCAGCCCTACCCGCCCGGCTAATGAAAAACTGTTTTTT. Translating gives CASSPTRPANEKLFF.

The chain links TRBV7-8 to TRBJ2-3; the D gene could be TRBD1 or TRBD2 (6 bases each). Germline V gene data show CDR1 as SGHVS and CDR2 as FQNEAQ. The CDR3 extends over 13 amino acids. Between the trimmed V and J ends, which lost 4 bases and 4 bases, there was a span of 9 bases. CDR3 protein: CASSWGASDTQYF. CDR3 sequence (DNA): TGTGCCAGCAGCTGGGGGGCATCAGATACGCAGTATTTT.

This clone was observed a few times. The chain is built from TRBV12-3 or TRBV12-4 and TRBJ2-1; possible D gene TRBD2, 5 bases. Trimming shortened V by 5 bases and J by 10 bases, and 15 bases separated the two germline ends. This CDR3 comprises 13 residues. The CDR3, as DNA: TGTGCCAGCAGTCGGACTCGACCATCCGAGCAGTTCTTC. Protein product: CASSRTRPSEQFF.

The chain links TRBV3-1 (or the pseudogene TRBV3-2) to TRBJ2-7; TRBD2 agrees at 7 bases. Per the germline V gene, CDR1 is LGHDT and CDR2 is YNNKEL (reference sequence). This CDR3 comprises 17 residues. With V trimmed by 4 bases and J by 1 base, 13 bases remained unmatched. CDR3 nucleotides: TGTGCCAGCAGCCCCAGGGTAGGTCTAGCGGATTCCTACGAGCAGTACTTC. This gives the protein CASSPRVGLADSYEQYF.

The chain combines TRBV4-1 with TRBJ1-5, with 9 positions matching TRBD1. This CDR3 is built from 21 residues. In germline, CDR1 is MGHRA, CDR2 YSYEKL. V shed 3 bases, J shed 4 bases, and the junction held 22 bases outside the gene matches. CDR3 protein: CASSQVGGFGQGHLGNQPQHF. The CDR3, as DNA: TGCGCCAGCAGCCAGGTCGGGGGTTTTGGACAGGGGCATTTGGGTAATCAGCCCCAGCATTTT.

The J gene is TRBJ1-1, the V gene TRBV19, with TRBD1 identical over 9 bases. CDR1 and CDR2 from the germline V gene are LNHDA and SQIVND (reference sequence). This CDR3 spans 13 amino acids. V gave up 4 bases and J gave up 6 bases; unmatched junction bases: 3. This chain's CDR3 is CASSTRQGAEAFF. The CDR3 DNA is TGTGCCAGTAGTACTAGACAGGGGGCTGAAGCTTTCTTT.

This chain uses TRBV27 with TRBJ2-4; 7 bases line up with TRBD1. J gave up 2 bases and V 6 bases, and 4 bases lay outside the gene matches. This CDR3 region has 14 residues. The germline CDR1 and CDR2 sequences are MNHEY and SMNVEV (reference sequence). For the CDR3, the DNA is TGTGCCAGCAGGAAGACAGGGACCAAAAACATTCAGTACTTC. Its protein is CASRKTGTKNIQYF.

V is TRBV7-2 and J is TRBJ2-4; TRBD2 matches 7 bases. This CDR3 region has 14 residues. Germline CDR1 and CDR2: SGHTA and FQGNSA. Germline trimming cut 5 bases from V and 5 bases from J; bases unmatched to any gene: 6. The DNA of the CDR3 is TGTGCCAGCAGCGGCCCGGGGGGACAAAACATTCAGTACTTC. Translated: CASSGPGGQNIQYF.

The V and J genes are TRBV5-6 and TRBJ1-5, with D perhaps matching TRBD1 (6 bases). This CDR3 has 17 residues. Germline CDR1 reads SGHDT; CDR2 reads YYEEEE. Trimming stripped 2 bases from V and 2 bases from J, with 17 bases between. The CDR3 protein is CASSFLGRGGGNQPQHF. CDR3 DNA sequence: TGTGCCAGCAGCTTCCTGGGCAGGGGCGGGGGCAATCAGCCCCAGCATTTT.

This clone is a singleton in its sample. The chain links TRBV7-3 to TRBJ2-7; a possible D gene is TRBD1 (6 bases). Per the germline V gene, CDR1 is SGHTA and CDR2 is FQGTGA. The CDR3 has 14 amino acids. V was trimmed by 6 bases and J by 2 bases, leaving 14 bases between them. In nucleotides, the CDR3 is TGTGCCAGCAGTCCCGGCGACAGGCCCTACGAGCAGTACTTC. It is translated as CASSPGDRPYEQYF.

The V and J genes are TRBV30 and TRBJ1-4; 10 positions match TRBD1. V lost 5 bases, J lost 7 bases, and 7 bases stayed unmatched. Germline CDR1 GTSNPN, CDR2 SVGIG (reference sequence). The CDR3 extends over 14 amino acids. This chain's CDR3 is CAWVGQGGAEKLFF. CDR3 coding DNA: TGTGCCTGGGTTGGACAGGGGGGGGCTGAAAAACTGTTTTTT.

The CDR3: CASSYLDSNQPQHF. In DNA, the CDR3 is TGTGCCAGCAGTTACCTCGATAGCAATCAGCCCCAGCATTTT. V usage is TRBV6-2 or TRBV6-3 and J usage is TRBJ1-5; no definite D call. The CDR3 loop spans 14 amino acids. Trimming left V 2 bases short and J 0 bases short, with 5 bases between. The V gene's germline CDR1 is MNHEY and CDR2 SVGEGT.

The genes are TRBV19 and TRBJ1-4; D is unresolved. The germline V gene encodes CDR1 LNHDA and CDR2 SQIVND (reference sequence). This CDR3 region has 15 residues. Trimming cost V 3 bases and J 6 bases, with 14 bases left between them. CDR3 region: CASSIRRPQDEKLFF. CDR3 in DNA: TGTGCCAGTAGTATTCGGAGACCGCAGGATGAAAAACTGTTTTTT.

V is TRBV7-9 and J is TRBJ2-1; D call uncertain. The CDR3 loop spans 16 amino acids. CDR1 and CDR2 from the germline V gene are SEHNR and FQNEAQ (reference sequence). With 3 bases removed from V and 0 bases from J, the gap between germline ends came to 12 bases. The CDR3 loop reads CASSFNQLSSYNEQFF. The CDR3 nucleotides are TGTGCCAGCAGCTTTAACCAACTTAGCTCCTACAATGAGCAGTTCTTC.

CDR3 in amino acids: CASTDRGRGARGTQYF. The CDR3 DNA reads as TGTGCCAGCACTGACAGGGGGCGCGGGGCCAGGGGGACCCAGTACTTC. V and J are TRBV6-1 and TRBJ2-5, with TRBD1 identical over 10 bases. The CDR3 has 16 amino acids. Looked up from germline, CDR1 is MNHNS and CDR2 is SASEGT. Unmatched junction bases numbered 15, after V lost 7 bases and J lost 7 bases.

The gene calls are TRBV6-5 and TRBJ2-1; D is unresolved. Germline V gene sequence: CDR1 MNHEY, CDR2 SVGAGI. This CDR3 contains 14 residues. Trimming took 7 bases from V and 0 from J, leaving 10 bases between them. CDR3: CASNAGSSYNEQFF. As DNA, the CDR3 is TGTGCCAGCAATGCTGGCAGCTCCTACAATGAGCAGTTCTTC.

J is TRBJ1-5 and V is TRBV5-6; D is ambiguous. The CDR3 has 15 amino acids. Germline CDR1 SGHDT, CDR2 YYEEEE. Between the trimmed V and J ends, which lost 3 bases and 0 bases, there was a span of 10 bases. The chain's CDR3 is CASSSSTYSNQPQHF. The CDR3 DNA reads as TGTGCCAGCAGCTCCTCAACCTATAGCAATCAGCCCCAGCATTTT.

CDR3 protein: CASSQVQGKAGELFF. The DNA for the CDR3 is TGCGCCAGCAGCCAAGTGCAGGGAAAGGCCGGGGAGCTGTTTTTT. The J gene is TRBJ2-2, the V gene TRBV4-1; possibly TRBD1 for D (5 bases). V was trimmed by 1 base and J by 6 bases, leaving 12 bases between them. The CDR3 is 15 amino acids. The germline gives CDR1 MGHRA, CDR2 YSYEKL.

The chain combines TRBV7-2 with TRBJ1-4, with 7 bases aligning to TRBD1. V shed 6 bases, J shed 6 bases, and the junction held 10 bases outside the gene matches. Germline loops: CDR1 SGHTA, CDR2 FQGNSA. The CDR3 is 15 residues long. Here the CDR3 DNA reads TGTGCCAGCAGTCTAACTATCGACAGGGATGAAAAACTGTTTTTT. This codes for CASSLTIDRDEKLFF.

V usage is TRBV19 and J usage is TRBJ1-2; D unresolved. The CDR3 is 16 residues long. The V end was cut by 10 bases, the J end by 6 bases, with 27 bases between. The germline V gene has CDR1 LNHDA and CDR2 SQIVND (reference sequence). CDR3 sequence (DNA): TGTGCCACCTCCCCCCCCCGTCGGACCCTAGAAGATGGCTACACCTTC. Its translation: CATSPPRRTLEDGYTF.

This CDR3 is CASSYKGTVNEQFF. The DNA for the CDR3 is TGTGCCAGCAGTTACAAAGGGACAGTCAATGAGCAGTTCTTC. V usage is TRBV6-2 or TRBV6-3 and J usage is TRBJ2-1, with TRBD1 matching over 7 bases. With 2 bases clipped from V and 6 bases from J, the junction kept 4 bases outside the gene matches. Germline values: CDR1 MNHEY, CDR2 SVGEGT. CDR3 size: 14 residues.

Here the CDR3 reads CAISEGSTRDEQYF. CDR3 bases: TGTGCCATCAGTGAGGGATCGACTAGAGACGAGCAGTACTTC. The chain links TRBV10-3 to TRBJ2-7; D may be TRBD2 (6 bases). The V gene lost 2 bases and the J gene lost 5 bases, with 13 bases spanning the gap. In germline, CDR1 is ENHRY, CDR2 SYGVKD. The CDR3 consists of 14 residues.

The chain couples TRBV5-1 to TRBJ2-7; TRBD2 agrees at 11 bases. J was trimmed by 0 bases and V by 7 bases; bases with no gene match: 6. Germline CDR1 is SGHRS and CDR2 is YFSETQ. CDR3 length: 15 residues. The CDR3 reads CASGTSGGGSYEQYF. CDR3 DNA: TGCGCCAGCGGGACTAGCGGAGGGGGCTCCTACGAGCAGTACTTC.

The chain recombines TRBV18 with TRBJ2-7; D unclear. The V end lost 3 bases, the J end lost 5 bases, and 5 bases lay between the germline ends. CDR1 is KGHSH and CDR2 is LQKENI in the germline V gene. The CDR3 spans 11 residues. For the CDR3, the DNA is TGTGCCAGCTCACCCGCAGACGAGCAGTACTTC. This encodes CASSPADEQYF.

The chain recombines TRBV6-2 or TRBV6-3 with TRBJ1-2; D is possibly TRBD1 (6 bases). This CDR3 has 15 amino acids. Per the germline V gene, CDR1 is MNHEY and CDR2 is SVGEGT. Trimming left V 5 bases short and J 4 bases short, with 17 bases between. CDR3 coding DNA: TGTGCCAGCAGTCAATACATTGGACAGTCCTATGGCTACACCTTC. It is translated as CASSQYIGQSYGYTF.

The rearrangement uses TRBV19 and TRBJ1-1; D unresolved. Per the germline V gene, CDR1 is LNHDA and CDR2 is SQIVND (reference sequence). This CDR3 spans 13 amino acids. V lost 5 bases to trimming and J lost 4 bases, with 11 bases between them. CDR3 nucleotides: TGTGCCAGTAGTTCCGGACGGTCCACTGAAGCTTTCTTT. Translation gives CASSSGRSTEAFF.

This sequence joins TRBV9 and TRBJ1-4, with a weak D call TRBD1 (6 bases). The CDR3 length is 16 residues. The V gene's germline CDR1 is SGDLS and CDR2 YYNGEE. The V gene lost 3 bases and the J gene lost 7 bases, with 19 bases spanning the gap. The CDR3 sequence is CASSASWGGLGEKLFF. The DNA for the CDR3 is TGTGCCAGCAGCGCCAGCTGGGGGGGCCTTGGTGAAAAACTGTTTTTT.

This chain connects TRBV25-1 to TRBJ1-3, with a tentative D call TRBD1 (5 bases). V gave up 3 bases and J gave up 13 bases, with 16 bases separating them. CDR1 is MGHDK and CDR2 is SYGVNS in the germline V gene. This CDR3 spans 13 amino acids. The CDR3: CASSDPGPGIIYF. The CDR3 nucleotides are TGTGCCAGCAGTGATCCGGGACCCGGCATTATATATTTT.

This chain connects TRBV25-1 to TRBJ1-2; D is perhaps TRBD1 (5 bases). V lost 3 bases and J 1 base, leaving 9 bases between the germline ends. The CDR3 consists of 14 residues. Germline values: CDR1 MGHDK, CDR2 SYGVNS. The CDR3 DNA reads TGTGCCAGCAGTGAGATGGGGGTTAACTATGGCTACACCTTC. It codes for CASSEMGVNYGYTF.

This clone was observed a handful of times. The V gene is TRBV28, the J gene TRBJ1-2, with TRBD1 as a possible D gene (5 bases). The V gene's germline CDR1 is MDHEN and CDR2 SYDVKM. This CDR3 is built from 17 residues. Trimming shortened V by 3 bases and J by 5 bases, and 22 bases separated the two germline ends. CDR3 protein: CASSFQDRGPNNYGYTF. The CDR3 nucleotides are TGTGCCAGCAGTTTCCAAGATAGGGGCCCGAATAATTATGGCTACACCTTC.

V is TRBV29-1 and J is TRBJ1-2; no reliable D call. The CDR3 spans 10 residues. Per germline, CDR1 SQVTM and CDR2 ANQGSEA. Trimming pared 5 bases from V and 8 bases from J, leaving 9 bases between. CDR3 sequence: CSVFFQGYTF. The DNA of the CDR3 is TGCAGCGTTTTTTTTCAGGGCTACACCTTC.